Included here is one TCR beta chain sequence, with context. The antigen is not known. The data were obtained in a study of shared clonotypes between healthy human individuals. Study-wide background: Three plates were used per donor for CD4 naive, three for CD4 memory, two for CD8 naive and one for CD8 memory.

Template for every sorted-subset replicate PCR totaled roughly 210 ng DNA, around 32,000 T cell genomes. The protocol was immunoSEQ multiplex PCR, while the TCRdb copy is restricted to in-frame clones and leaves out a portion. The sample yields some 980,000 clones, 70% to 85% seen once. Within Nashville, Tennessee resided all donors, each a Caucasian adult. Overall study findings and caveats: Larger estimated richness was generally recorded for naive subsets relative to memory subsets.

The V segment lost 6 bases and the J segment 0 bases; nucleotides outside the gene matches: 4. CDR3 length: 16 amino acids. In germline, CDR1 is SNHLY, CDR2 FYNNEI. This sequence originates from a man between 18 and 35 years old in good health. The chain combines TRBV2 with TRBJ2-2, with TRBD1 identical over 10 bases. Sequencing was carried out using memory CD4+ T cells sorted from blood. As to subset: CD45RA-negative fraction. The CDR3 here is CASSLGTGANTGELFF. The CDR3 DNA reads as TGTGCCAGCAGCCTGGGGACAGGGGCGAACACCGGGGAGCTGTTTTTT.